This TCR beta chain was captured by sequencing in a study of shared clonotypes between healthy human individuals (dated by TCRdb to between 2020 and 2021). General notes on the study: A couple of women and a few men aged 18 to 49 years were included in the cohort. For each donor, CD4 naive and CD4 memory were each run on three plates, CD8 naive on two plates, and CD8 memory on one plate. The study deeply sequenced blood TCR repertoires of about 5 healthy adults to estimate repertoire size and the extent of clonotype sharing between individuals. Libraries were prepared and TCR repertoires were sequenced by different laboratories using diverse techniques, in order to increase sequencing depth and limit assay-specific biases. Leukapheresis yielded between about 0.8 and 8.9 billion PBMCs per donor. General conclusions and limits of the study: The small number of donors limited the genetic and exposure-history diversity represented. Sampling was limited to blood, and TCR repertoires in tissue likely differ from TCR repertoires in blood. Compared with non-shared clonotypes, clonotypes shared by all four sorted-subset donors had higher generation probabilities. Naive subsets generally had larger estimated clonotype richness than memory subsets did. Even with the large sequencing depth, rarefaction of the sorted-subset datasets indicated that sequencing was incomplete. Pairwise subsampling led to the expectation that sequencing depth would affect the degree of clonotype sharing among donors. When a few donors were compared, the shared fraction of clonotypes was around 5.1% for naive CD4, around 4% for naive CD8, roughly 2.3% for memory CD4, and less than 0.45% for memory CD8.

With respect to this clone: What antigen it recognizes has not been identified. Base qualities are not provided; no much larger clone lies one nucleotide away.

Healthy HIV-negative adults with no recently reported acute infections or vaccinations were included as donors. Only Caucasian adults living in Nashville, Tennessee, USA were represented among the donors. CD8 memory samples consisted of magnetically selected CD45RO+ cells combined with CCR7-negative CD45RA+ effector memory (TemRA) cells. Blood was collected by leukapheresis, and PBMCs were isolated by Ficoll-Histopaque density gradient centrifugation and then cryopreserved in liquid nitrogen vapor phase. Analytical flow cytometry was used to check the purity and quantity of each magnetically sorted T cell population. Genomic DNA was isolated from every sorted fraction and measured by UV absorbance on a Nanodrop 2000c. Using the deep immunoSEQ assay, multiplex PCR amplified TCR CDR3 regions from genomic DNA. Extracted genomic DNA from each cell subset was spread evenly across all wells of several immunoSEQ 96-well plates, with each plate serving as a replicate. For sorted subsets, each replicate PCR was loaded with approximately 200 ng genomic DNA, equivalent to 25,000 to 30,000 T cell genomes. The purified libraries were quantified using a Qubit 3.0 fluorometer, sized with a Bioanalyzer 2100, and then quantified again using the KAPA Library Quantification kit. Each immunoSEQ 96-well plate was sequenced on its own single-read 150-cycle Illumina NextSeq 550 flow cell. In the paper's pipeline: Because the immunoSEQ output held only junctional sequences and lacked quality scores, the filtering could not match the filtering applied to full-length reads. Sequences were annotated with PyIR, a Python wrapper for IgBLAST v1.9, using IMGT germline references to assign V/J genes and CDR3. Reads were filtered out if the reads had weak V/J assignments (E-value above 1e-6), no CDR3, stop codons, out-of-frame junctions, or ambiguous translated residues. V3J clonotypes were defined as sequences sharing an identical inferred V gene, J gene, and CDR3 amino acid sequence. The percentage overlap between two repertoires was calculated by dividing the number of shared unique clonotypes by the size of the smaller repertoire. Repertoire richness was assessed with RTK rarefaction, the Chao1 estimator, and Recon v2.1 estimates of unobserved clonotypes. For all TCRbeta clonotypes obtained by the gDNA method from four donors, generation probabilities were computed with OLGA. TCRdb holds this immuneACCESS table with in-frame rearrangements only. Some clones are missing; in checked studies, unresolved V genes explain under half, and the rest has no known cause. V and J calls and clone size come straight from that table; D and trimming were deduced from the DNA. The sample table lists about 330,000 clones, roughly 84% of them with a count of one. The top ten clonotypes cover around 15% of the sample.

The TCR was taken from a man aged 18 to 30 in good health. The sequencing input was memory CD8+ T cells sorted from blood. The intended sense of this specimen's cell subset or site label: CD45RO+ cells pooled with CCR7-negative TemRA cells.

The sequence in DNA is TGTGCCAGCAGTTTCACGTACGCGAACACCGGGGAGCTGTTTTTT. Translated, this gives CASSFTYANTGELFF. This sequence uses TRBV28 and TRBJ2-2; the D segment cannot be called with confidence. Looking up the germline V gene yields CDR1 MDHEN and CDR2 SYDVKM. Including the terminal cysteine and phenylalanine, the CDR3 comprises 15 residues. Only CDR3 DNA is held: 45 bases, read in frame from base 1. The V and J ends are trimmed by 3 bases and 0 bases, leaving 8 bases between them.